The entry that follows covers one T cell receptor (beta chain) sequence. The treatment denotes: about 20 received Ad26.COV2.S at low or high dose, single or two shots; roughly five received placebo; per-sample allocation not given. Samples analyzed were those drawn on day 63 after the first vaccine or placebo injection. The study used a vaccine consisting of an Ad26 vector that expressed Wuhan-strain SARS-CoV-2 spike. The sample comes from a study of Ad26.COV2.S vaccination and SARS-CoV-2 variants. Study context: Ad26.COV2.S, an intramuscular injection, was given once or twice 56 days apart.

Measured with immunoSEQ multiplex PCR; TCRdb has only the in-frame clones, and not every one. In the table there are hundreds of thousands of clones, 89% of which are singletons. The length of the CDR3 is 14 residues. Trimming took off 3 bases at V and 6 bases at J, with 14 bases between the two ends. Germline V lookup: CDR1 KGHDR, CDR2 SFDVKD. Here the sequenced sample was peripheral blood, taken in a trial of Ad26.COV2.S vaccine versus placebo. The TCR was taken from a person between 18 and 60 years old who received the Ad26.COV2.S COVID-19 vaccine or a placebo. This chain uses TRBV24-1 with TRBJ2-7, with D hard to call. The CDR3 DNA reads as TGTGCCACCAGTGATACCCTAGGAAGAGGCGAGCAGTACTTC. This codes for CATSDTLGRGEQYF.